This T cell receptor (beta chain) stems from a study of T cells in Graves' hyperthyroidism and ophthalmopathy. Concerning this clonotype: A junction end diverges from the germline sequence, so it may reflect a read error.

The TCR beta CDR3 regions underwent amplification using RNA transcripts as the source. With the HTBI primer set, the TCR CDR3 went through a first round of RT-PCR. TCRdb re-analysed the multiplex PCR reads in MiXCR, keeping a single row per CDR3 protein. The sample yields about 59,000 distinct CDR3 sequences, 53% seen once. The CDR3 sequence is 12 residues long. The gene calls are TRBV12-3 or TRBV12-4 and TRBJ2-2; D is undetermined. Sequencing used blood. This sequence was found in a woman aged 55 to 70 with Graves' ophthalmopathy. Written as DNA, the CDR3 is TGTGCCGGCAGTTTTTCCTCCGGGGAGCTGTTTTTT. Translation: CAGSFSSGELFF.